What follows is one TCR beta chain and its context. V dropped 5 bases and J dropped 1 base, with 14 bases sitting between them. The germline V gene has CDR1 SGHTA and CDR2 FQGTGA. The length of the CDR3 is 15 residues. This sample is part of a study of control samples from healthy donors and cancer patients. The repertoire was sequenced with immunoSEQ multiplex PCR; TCRdb's copy has only in-frame clones and lacks some. The sample yields 140,000 or so clones, about 89% seen once. The sequenced sample was blood. The chain links TRBV7-3 to TRBJ1-1, with D perhaps TRBD1 (5 bases). This clonotype was obtained from a man aged 25 to 40 in good health. In nucleotides, the CDR3 is TGTGCCAGCAGCCGACAACCCGGGGCGAACACTGAAGCTTTCTTT. Amino acids: CASSRQPGANTEAFF.